The text below deals with one TCR beta chain. The antigen is undetermined. Pooling was applied to second doses at about 4 or about 12 weeks. The data are from a study of T cell responses to AZD1222 COVID-19 vaccine. Study-wide results and limits: Nearly half of spike-specific TCRs reportedly target variant regions that are unmutated in the B.1.351 and B.1.1.7 variants. Baseline seropositives among AZD1222 recipients totaled only five to seven. Distributed over spike, vaccine-associated CD4 TCRs predominated at 160-218 and 743-854.

This table comes from immunoSEQ multiplex PCR, and its TCRdb copy is limited to in-frame clones, with some not included. The table records over 100,000 clones, 75% to 90% of them present only once. This sequence was found in an adult who received the AZD1222 COVID-19 vaccine. Sequencing was performed on peripheral blood, taken 28 days after the second AZD1222 dose.

CDR3 sequence: CAWSVRGVGNQPQHF. CDR3 sequence (DNA): TGTGCCTGGAGTGTACGGGGTGTCGGTAATCAGCCCCAGCATTTT. The chain couples TRBV30 to TRBJ1-5; no definite D call. CDR3 length: 15 residues. Germline V gene sequence: CDR1 GTSNPN, CDR2 SVGIG (reference sequence). The ends were cut back, 0 bases at V and 4 bases at J, with 13 bases in the middle.